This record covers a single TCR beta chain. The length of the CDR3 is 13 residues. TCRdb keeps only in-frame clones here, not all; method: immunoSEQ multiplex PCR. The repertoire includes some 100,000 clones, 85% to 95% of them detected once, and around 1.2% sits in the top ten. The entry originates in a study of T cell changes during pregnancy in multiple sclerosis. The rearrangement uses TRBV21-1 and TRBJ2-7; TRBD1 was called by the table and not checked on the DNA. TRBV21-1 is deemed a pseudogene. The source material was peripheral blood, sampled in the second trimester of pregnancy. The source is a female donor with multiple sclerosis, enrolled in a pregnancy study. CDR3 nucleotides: TGTGCCAGCAGCCCGCAGGGAAAGGGCGAGCAGTACTTC. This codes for CASSPQGKGEQYF.